This TCR beta chain stems from a study of blood T cell repertoires in COVID-19. The wider study: Material from acute and convalescent COVID-19 was sourced from the United States, Italy and Spain.

The CDR3 length is 13 residues. Trimming pared 6 bases from V and 5 bases from J, leaving 13 bases between. The germline V gene has CDR1 MNHEY and CDR2 SVGAGI. Source study methods: Scientists estimated how many nucleated cells there were by amplifying reference gene primers. Sequenced by immunoSEQ multiplex PCR; TCRdb stores in-frame clones only, minus some. The D gene and trimming were derived from the DNA, and the V and J assignments and clone size from that table. The sample yields over 400,000 clones, around nine tenths seen once. The chain is built from TRBV6-5 and TRBJ2-5; D ambiguous. The sequence was obtained from a woman in her forties or fifties with COVID-19, enrolled during active disease. What was sequenced was peripheral blood. Here the CDR3 reads CASSVGPGETQYF. The CDR3 DNA follows: TGTGCCAGCAGCGTGGGTCCCGGGGAGACCCAGTACTTC.